The T cell receptor beta chain under discussion was sequenced for a study of cytomegalovirus exposure and HLA in healthy donors. About this clone: Its antigen is unidentified.

The CDR3 loop spans 15 amino acids. Germline loops: CDR1 SNHLY, CDR2 FYNNEI. Trimming left V 3 bases short and J 1 base short, with 10 bases between. Study-wide points: Usually a TCR sequence was rare, but some public TCRs were found in many donors.

PCR used 60 Vbeta primers and 13 Jbeta primers. Generated by immunoSEQ multiplex PCR, the TCRdb table keeps only in-frame clones and is missing some. The sample contains hundreds of thousands of clones, approximately 70% of which appear only once. The rearrangement links TRBV2 to TRBJ2-1; D remains ambiguous. Sequenced: PBMCs. The TCR originated in a man in his forties in good health and CMV-seropositive. CDR3 sequence: CASSDRLVSYNEQFF. In DNA, the CDR3 is TGTGCCAGCAGTGACCGCCTAGTGTCCTACAATGAGCAGTTCTTC.